What follows describes a single T cell receptor (beta chain). As yet, its antigen is unknown. The entry originates in a study of identical twins. Study-wide points: Weaker excess twin sharing was observed in beta out-of-frame sequences.

The V and J ends lost 6 bases and 2 bases respectively, with 20 bases between them. The CDR3 loop spans 17 amino acids. MiXCR was run by TCRdb on the 5' RACE reads, yielding one entry per CDR3 protein. The sample lists 400,000 to 550,000 distinct CDR3 sequences, 22% occurring once. These data also formed part of another study, on T cells expressing NK-cell markers.

Sequencing was carried out using CD4+ T cells sorted from blood. This clonotype was sampled from a woman aged 18-29 years in good health. The chain combines TRBV12-3 or TRBV12-4 with TRBJ2-1; D may be TRBD2 (6 bases). The CDR3 loop is CASSPPSTGEPYNEQFF. The DNA of the CDR3 is TGTGCCAGCAGCCCCCCCTCTACGGGAGAACCCTACAATGAGCAGTTCTTC.